This T cell receptor (beta chain) came from a study of CD8+ T cells in alopecia areata. V gave up 5 bases and J gave up 4 bases; unmatched junction bases: 8. The CDR3 has 15 amino acids. Germline V gene data show CDR1 as SEHNR and CDR2 as FQNEAQ (reference sequence). The sequencing template was cDNA reverse transcribed from extracted RNA. Assay used: immunoSEQ multiplex PCR; TCRdb lists only in-frame clones, some missing. The sample lists approximately 150,000 clones, 55% to 65% occurring once. The sequenced material came from CD4+ T cells sorted from blood. V usage is TRBV7-9 and J usage is TRBJ2-7; 10 nucleotides agree with TRBD1. The TCR comes from a human donor in good health. The CDR3 bases are TGTGCCAGCAGCCTTTCCGGGACAGGGGTATACGAGCAGTACTTC. This translates into CASSLSGTGVYEQYF.